This T cell receptor beta chain was observed in a study of persistence of HIV-infected CD4 T cells (TCRdb year 2020). Notes on the research overall: CMV- and HIV-1 Gag-responding CD4+ T cells were isolated from ART-treated individuals so that antigen-driven clonal expansion of HIV-1-infected cells could be examined. Participants had been on suppressive ART for a median of around eight years. Peripheral blood samples of up to about 200 mL were taken at multiple time points, with the exception of a couple of participants who underwent leukapheresis at a single time point. TCRbeta sequencing assessed the clonality of all cells in each sorted population, while proviral sequencing assessed the clonality of infected cells. Cross-participant TCR cluster analysis included about eight participants for CMV and six or seven participants for Gag.

What the work shows at the level of the full study, not this receptor alone: Within the same sorted populations, how oligoclonal the TCRs were correlated with how oligoclonal the proviruses were. Antigen-responding cells were enriched for expanded CDR3beta sequences that were degenerate, which suggests that CD4+ responses to CMV and Gag underwent convergent selection. Bulk TCR analyses could not be limited to the rare CMV-responding cells that actually contained HIV-1 proviruses. TCRbeta richness in CMV- and Gag-responding cells was significantly lower than in anti-CD3/anti-CD28-responding cells; CMV-responding cells had higher oligoclonality than CD3/CD28-stimulated and Gag-responding cells. Few individuals were included in the study, and only a limited range of antigens was tested.

With regard to this clone: The antigen it binds to is not known. Qualities for individual bases were not recorded, and no much larger clone is one base off.

TCRbeta repertoires were sequenced from genomic DNA with the immunoSEQ hsTCRB assay version 4 in survey mode. For TCRbeta sequencing, genomic DNA was diluted to roughly 10 ng/uL, and up to 1 ug was used per sample. In the authors' own workflow: TCRbeta data analysis was done in ImmunoSeq Analyzer 3.0, and diversity was calculated on productive nucleotide rearrangements. Using the Immunarch R package, the improved Chao index served to estimate lower-bound TCR diversity and the Gini coefficient served to estimate clonality. When different nucleotide rearrangements encoded the same CDR3beta amino acid sequence, each rearrangement was treated as a distinct clonotype. TCRbeta sequences significantly enriched in antigen-responding cells relative to anti-CD3/anti-CD28-activated cells were identified by differential abundance analysis. GLIPH2 grouped TCRs by predicted peptide-MHC specificity, both within each participant and across combined participant data sets. Drawn from immuneACCESS, this table holds only the in-frame rearrangements with V and J called that TCRdb kept. Clones are partly lost; checked studies trace under half to an unresolved V gene and leave the rest unexplained. D and trimming were read from the DNA, whereas the V and J calls and clone size are those reported in that table. The sample yields 46,000 or so clones; about 80% were counted once. The ten biggest clones cover around 2.9% of the sample.

The meaning of the sample's treatment or condition label: suppressive antiretroviral therapy. Lysates of CMV-infected fibroblasts at 10 ug/mL were used to stimulate the cells. Memory CD4+ T cells that did not respond, being CD40L-negative, CD69-negative and CD45RO-high, were sorted as memory populations depleted of antigen-responding cells. HIV-1-infected adults in whom suppressive ART had been started during chronic infection were enrolled as participants. Plasma HIV-1 RNA had been undetectable (below 50 copies/mL) in participants for at least 4 years. To be included, participants needed a CD4+ T cell count above 400 cells/uL and a positive CMV serology. Before stimulation, PBMCs were isolated using density centrifugation and depleted of CD8+ T cells. Stimulation of CD8-depleted PBMCs was carried out for approximately 20 hours with anti-CD28/CD49d costimulation, CD40-blocking antibody and enfuvirtide, to prevent new infections. Sorting was done on either a Beckman Coulter MoFlo Legacy or an XDP sorter, and propidium iodide was used to exclude dead cells. Genomic DNA was extracted with the QIAamp DNA Mini Kit for samples above one million cells, otherwise with the Quick-DNA Microprep Kit.

The CDR3 runs 14 residues from the cysteine to the phenylalanine. Just CDR3 DNA is preserved here, 42 bases in frame from base 1. The germline V gene sets CDR1 to SGHTA and CDR2 to FQGNSA. V gives up 5 bases and J gives up 5 bases, and the segment between their germline ends measures 15 bases. The chain was built from TRBV7-2 and TRBJ1-2; perhaps TRBD1 is the D gene, with 6 bases matching. The sequence was collected from an adult man with HIV who was CMV-seropositive. The source material was CD4+ T cells sorted from PBMCs after approximately 19-hour stimulation, sampled from a patient who received antiretroviral therapy. Explained via the paper, the cell subset or site label denotes: CD40L-CD69- CD45RO-high memory CD4 T cells not responding to CMV lysate. The nucleotide sequence is TGTGCCAGCAGCCCGGCAGGGGATGGGTATGGCTACACCTTC. It is translated as CASSPAGDGYGYTF.